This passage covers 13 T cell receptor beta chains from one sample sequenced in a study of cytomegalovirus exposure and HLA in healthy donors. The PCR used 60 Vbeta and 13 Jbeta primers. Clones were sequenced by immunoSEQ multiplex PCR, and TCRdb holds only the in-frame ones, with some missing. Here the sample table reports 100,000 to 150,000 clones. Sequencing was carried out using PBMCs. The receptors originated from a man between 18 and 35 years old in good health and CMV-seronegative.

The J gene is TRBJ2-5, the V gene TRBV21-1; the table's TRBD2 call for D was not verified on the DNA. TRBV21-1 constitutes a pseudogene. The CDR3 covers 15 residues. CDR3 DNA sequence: TGTGCCAGCAGCAAACGGGAGATGTCCGGGGAGACCCAGTACTTC. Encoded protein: CASSKREMSGETQYF.

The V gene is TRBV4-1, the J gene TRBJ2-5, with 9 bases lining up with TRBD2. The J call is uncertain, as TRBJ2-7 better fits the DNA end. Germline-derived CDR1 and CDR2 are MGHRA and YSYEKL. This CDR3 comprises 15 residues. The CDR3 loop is CASSQDGLARYEQYF. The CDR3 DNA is TGCGCCAGCAGCCAAGACGGACTAGCGAGGTACGAGCAGTACTTC.

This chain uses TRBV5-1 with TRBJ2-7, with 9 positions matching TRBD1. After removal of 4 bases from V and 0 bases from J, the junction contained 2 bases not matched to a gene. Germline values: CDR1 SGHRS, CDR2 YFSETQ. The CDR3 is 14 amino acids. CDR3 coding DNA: TGCGCCAGCAGCGCGGACAGGGGCTCCTACGAGCAGTACTTC. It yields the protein CASSADRGSYEQYF.

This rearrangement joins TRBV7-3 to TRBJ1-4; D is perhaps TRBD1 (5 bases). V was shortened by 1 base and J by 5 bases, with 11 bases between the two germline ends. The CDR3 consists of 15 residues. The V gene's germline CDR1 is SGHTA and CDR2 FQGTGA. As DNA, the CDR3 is TGTGCCAGCAGCTTAAGGGCAGGGCCGAATGAAAAACTGTTTTTT. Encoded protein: CASSLRAGPNEKLFF.

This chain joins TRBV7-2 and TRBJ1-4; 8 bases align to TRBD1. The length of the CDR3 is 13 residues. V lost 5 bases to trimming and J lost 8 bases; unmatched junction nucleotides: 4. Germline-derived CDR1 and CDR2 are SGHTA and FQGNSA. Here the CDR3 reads CASSLRQGEKLFF. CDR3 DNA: TGTGCCAGCAGCCTAAGACAGGGGGAAAAACTGTTTTTT. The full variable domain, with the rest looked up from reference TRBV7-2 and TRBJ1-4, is GAGVSQSPSNKVTEKGKDVELRCDPISGHTALYWYRQSLGQGLEFLIYFQGNSAPDKSGLPSDRFSAERTGGSVSTLTIQRTQQEDSAVYLCASSLRQGEKLFFGSGTQLSVL.

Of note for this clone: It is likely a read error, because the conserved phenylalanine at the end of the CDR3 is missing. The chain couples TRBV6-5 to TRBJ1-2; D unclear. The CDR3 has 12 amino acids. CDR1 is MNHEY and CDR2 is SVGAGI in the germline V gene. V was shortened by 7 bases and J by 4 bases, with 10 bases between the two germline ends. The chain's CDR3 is CASISASYGYTL. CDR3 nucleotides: TGTGCCAGCATTTCAGCGTCCTATGGCTACACCCTC.

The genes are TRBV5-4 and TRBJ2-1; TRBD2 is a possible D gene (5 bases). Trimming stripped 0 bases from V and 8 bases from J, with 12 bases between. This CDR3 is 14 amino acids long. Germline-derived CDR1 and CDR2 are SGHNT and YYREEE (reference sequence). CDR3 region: CASSLDLATDEQFF. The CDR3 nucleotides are TGTGCCAGCAGCTTGGATTTAGCGACGGATGAGCAGTTCTTC.

In DNA, the CDR3 is TGTGCCAGCCGCGGGCAGACTTTTTCCTCCTACGAGCAGTACTTC. Translation gives CASRGQTFSSYEQYF. The chain uses TRBV27 and TRBJ2-7; D is possibly TRBD2 (5 bases). Germline assignment: CDR1 MNHEY and CDR2 SMNVEV (reference sequence). The CDR3 spans 15 residues. V was pared by 8 bases and J by 0 bases, with 17 bases between.

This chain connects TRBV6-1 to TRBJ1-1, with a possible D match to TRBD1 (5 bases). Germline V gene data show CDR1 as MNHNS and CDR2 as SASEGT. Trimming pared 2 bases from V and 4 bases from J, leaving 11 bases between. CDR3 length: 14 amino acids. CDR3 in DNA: TGTGCCAGCAGTGAAAAGGCAAGGGGCACTGAAGCTTTCTTT. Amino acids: CASSEKARGTEAFF.

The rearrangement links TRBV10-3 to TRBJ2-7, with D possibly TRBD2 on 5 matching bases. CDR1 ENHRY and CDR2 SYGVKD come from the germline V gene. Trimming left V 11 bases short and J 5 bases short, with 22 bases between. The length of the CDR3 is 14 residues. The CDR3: CASTPRAGGDEQYF. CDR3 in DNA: TGTGCCTCGACACCGAGGGCGGGTGGCGACGAGCAGTACTTC.

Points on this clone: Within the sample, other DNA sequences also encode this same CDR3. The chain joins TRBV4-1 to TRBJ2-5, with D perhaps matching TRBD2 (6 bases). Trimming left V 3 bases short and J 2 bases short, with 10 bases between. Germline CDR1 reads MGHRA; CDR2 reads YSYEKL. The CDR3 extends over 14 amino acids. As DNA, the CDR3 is TGCGCCAGCAGCCAGCGGGGCGAACAAGAGACCCAGTACTTC. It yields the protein CASSQRGEQETQYF.

The DNA of the CDR3 is TGTGCCAGCAGTATAGCGGGAGGGGCCTCAGTCATTTATGCCCAGTACTTC. It is translated as CASSIAGGASVIYAQYF. The J gene is TRBJ2-5, the V gene TRBV28; 11 bases fit TRBD2. CDR3 length: 17 residues. V was pared by 5 bases and J by 9 bases, with 17 bases of the junction left unmatched. Germline lookup yields CDR1 MDHEN and CDR2 SYDVKM.

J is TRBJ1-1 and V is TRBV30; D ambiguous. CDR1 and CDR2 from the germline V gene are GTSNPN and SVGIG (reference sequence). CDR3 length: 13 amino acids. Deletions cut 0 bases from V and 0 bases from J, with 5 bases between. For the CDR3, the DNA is TGTGCCTGGAGTGTTTCGGTGAACACTGAAGCTTTCTTT. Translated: CAWSVSVNTEAFF.